One TCR beta chain is described in this entry. This CDR3 contains 13 residues. Germline V gives CDR1 MNHEY, CDR2 SMNVEV (reference sequence). The V and J ends lost 6 bases and 6 bases respectively, with 14 bases between them. A TCRbeta library incorporating unique molecular identifiers was prepared. TCRdb called the PCR reads again in MiXCR, with one record for every CDR3 protein. The top ten clones hold approximately 2.3% of a sample with around 530,000 distinct CDR3 sequences, 30% to 35% of them seen once. The data are from a study of T-cell reconstitution after alpha-beta-depleted transplantation in children.

The chain has TRBV27 and TRBJ1-2, with D possibly matching TRBD1 (5 bases). This TCR derives from a human donor who donated a stem cell graft to a child with aplastic anemia. Sequencing was performed on PBMCs from the stem cell graft donor, taken from the stem cell graft. Written as DNA, the CDR3 is TGTGCCAGCAGCTGGAAGGGGCTGGATGGCTACACCTTC. This codes for CASSWKGLDGYTF.